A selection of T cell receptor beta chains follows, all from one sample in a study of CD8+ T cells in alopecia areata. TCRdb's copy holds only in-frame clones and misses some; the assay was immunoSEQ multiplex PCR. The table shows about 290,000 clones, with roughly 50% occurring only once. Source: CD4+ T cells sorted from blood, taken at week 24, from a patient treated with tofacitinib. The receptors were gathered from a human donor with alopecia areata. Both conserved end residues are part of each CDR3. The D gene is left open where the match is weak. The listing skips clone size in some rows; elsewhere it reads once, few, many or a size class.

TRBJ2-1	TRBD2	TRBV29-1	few	CSVGGVAGTEQFF	TGCAGCGTTGGTGGGGTAGCGGGGACTGAGCAGTTCTTC
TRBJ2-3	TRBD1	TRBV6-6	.	CASTWGQGSTDTQYF	TGTGCCAGCACCTGGGGACAGGGGAGCACAGATACGCAGTATTTT
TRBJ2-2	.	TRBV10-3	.	CAISAYTGELFF	TGTGCCATCAGTGCCTACACCGGGGAGCTGTTTTTT
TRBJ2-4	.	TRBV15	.	CATSRGMGRAKNIQYF	TGTGCCACCAGCAGGGGAATGGGGCGAGCCAAAAACATTCAGTACTTC
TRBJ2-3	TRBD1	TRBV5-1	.	CASSPGQGALGTDTQYF	TGCGCCAGCAGCCCGGGACAGGGGGCATTGGGCACAGATACGCAGTATTTT
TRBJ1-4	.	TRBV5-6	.	CASSPINEKLFF	TGTGCCAGCAGCCCGATTAATGAAAAACTGTTTTTT
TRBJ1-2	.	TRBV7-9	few	CASSLASGDGYTF	TGTGCCAGCAGCTTAGCATCCGGAGACGGCTACACCTTC
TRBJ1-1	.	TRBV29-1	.	CSVRGEAKNTEAFF	TGCAGCGTCCGAGGTGAAGCCAAGAACACTGAAGCTTTCTTT
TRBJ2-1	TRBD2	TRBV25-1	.	CASSRGVGVEQFF	TGTGCCAGCAGTCGGGGGGTAGGGGTCGAGCAGTTCTTC
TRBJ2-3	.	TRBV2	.	CASSETRPDTQYF	TGTGCCAGCAGTGAAACTAGACCAGATACGCAGTATTTT
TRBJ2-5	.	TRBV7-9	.	CASSTRRGPDSQETQYF	TGTGCCAGCAGCACCCGGAGAGGGCCGGACAGCCAAGAGACCCAGTACTTC
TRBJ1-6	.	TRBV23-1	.	CASSPNWTVNSPLHF	TGCGCCAGCAGTCCAAACTGGACAGTAAATTCACCCCTCCACTTT
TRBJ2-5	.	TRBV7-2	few	CASSYGWRGQETQYF	TGTGCCAGCAGCTATGGGTGGCGGGGACAAGAGACCCAGTACTTC
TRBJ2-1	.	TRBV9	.	CASRIPGEQFF	TGTGCCAGCAGGATACCTGGTGAGCAGTTCTTC
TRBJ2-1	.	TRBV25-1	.	CASSEYPTYGGLYNEQFF	TGTGCCAGCAGTGAATATCCGACGTACGGCGGCCTATACAATGAGCAGTTCTTC
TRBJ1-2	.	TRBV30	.	CAWSVMGKNNYGYTF	TGTGCCTGGAGTGTAATGGGGAAGAATAACTATGGCTACACCTTC